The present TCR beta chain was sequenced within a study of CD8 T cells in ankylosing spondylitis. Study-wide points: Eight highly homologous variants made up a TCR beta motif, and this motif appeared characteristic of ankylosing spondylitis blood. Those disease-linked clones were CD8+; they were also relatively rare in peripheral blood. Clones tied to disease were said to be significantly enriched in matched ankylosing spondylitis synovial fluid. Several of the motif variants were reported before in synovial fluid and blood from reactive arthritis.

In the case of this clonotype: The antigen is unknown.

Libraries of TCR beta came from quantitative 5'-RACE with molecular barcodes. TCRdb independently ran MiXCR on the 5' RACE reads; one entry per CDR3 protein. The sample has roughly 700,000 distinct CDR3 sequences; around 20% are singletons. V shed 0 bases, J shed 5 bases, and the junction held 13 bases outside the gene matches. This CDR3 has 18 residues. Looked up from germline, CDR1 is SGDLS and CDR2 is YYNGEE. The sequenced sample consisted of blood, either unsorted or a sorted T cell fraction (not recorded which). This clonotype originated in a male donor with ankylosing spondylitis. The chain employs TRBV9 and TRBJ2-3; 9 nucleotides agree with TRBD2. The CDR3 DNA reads TGTGCCAGCAGCGTAGCTGGGGCTAGCGGGACCAGGATAGATACGCAGTATTTT. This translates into CASSVAGASGTRIDTQYF.